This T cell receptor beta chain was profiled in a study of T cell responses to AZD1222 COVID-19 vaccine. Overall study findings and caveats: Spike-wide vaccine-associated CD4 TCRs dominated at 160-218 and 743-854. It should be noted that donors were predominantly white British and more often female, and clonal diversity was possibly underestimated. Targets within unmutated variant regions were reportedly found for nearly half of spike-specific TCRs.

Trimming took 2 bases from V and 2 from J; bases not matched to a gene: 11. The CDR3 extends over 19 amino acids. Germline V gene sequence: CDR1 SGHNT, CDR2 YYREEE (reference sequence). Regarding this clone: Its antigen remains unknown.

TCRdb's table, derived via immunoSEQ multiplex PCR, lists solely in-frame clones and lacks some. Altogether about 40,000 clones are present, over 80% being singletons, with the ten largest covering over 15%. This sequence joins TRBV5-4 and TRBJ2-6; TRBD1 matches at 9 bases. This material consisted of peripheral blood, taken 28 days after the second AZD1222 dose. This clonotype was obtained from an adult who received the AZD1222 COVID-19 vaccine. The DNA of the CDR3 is TGTGCCAGCAGCTTCGATTTCACAGGGGGCACCGCTGGGGCCAACGTCCTGACTTTC. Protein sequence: CASSFDFTGGTAGANVLTF.